These 19 T cell receptor beta chains share one sample of origin, sequenced in a study of beta chain features in type 1 diabetes. What was sequenced were expressed TCRB transcripts, since all of the isolated RNA had been reverse transcribed. Generated by immunoSEQ multiplex PCR, the TCRdb table keeps only in-frame clones and is missing some. Among about 330,000 clones listed, approximately 10% were seen once. The material sequenced was naive CD4+ T cells from blood. The receptor set was obtained from a woman between 25 and 40 years old in good health.

This chain uses TRBV28 with TRBJ1-2; the D gene is possibly TRBD1 (6 bases). This CDR3 is 12 amino acids long. Trimming shortened V by 3 bases and J by 7 bases, and 9 bases separated the two germline ends. Germline V gene sequence: CDR1 MDHEN, CDR2 SYDVKM. The CDR3 DNA reads TGTGCCAGCAGTTTGGACAGAGTTGGCTACACCTTC. It yields the protein CASSLDRVGYTF.

This clone appeared a few times. The chain carries TRBV30 and TRBJ2-1; 13 nucleotides align to TRBD2. V lost 5 bases to trimming and J lost 0 bases; unmatched junction nucleotides: 16. Per germline, CDR1 GTSNPN and CDR2 SVGIG (reference sequence). This CDR3 comprises 20 residues. The CDR3 DNA follows: TGTGCCTGGGGGGGACCCGGGACTAGCGGGATCACGAGCTCCTACAATGAGCAGTTCTTC. Its protein is CAWGGPGTSGITSSYNEQFF.

The chain is built from TRBV25-1 and TRBJ1-2; possible D gene TRBD1, 5 bases. Trimming cost V 6 bases and J 6 bases, with 14 bases left between them. The germline CDR1 and CDR2 sequences are MGHDK and SYGVNS. The CDR3 consists of 13 residues. This CDR3 reads CASSARDLNGYTF. CDR3 nucleotides: TGTGCCAGCAGCGCCAGGGATTTGAATGGCTACACCTTC.

This clone was seen a few times. The chain carries TRBV19 and TRBJ2-3; TRBD2 agrees at 11 bases. This CDR3 contains 15 residues. Trimming at V came to 5 bases and at J to 4 bases, leaving 5 bases not matched to a gene. Germline values: CDR1 LNHDA, CDR2 SQIVND (reference sequence). CDR3 bases: TGTGCCAGTAGTCAAACTAGCGGGAGTTCAGATACGCAGTATTTT. Protein product: CASSQTSGSSDTQYF.

This clone was seen a few times. The genes are TRBV9 and TRBJ2-5, with 16 bases aligning to TRBD2. Per germline, CDR1 SGDLS and CDR2 YYNGEE. Trimming removed 0 bases from V and 5 bases from J; junction bases left unmatched: 4. The CDR3 contains 17 residues. The CDR3 DNA reads as TGTGCCAGCAGCGTAGCGGGACTAGCGGGAGGGCTGGAGACCCAGTACTTC. This encodes CASSVAGLAGGLETQYF.

V gene TRBV6-6 combines with J gene TRBJ2-5, with D perhaps matching TRBD1 (7 bases). The CDR3 covers 15 residues. Trimming removed 5 bases from V and 3 bases from J, with 16 bases in between. The germline gives CDR1 MNHNY, CDR2 SVGAGI (reference sequence). The DNA for the CDR3 is TGTGCCAGCAGTGTGGCGGGACAGTTTGAAGAGACCCAGTACTTC. Amino acids: CASSVAGQFEETQYF.

This clone has only a few counts. The rearrangement joins TRBV7-9 to TRBJ1-2; TRBD1 matches 8 bases. CDR3 length: 12 amino acids. The V and J ends lost 5 bases and 6 bases, in that order; junction bases with no gene match: 2. CDR1 and CDR2 (germline): SEHNR, FQNEAQ (reference sequence). The DNA of the CDR3 is TGTGCCAGCAGCCGGACAGGGAATGGCTACACCTTC. Translating gives CASSRTGNGYTF.

There are a few counts of this clone. The V gene is TRBV6-6, the J gene TRBJ2-7, with a tentative D call TRBD2 (6 bases). The CDR3 loop spans 14 amino acids. Deletions cut 6 bases from V and 5 bases from J, with 17 bases between. Germline V gives CDR1 MNHNY, CDR2 SVGAGI (reference sequence). CDR3 loop: CASRRLVSGHEQYF. The DNA for the CDR3 is TGTGCCAGCAGAAGACTAGTGAGCGGCCACGAGCAGTACTTC.

This clone appeared a few times. The V gene is TRBV15, the J gene TRBJ2-5; 7 bases match TRBD1. The V and J ends lost 0 bases and 2 bases, in that order; junction bases with no gene match: 3. The CDR3 is 15 amino acids. Germline V lookup: CDR1 LNHNV, CDR2 YYDKDF (reference sequence). The DNA for the CDR3 is TGTGCCACCAGCAGAGACGGACAGGCACAAGAGACCCAGTACTTC. Translated: CATSRDGQAQETQYF.

This clone was detected a few times. This chain uses TRBV18 with TRBJ2-1; 9 bases are a match to TRBD2. The V segment lost 3 bases and the J segment 7 bases; nucleotides outside the gene matches: 13. This CDR3 has 17 amino acids. Germline lookup yields CDR1 KGHSH and CDR2 LQKENI. The CDR3 protein is CASSPVPGSGRSNEQFF. The CDR3 DNA sequence: TGTGCCAGCTCACCCGTTCCTGGTAGCGGGAGATCGAATGAGCAGTTCTTC.

This clone was seen many times. The gene calls are TRBV4-3 and TRBJ2-2, with 10 bases identical to TRBD2. J lost 7 bases, V lost 0 bases, and 8 bases had no gene match. The CDR3 is 17 amino acids. CDR1 is LGHNA and CDR2 is YSLEER in the germline V gene. In nucleotides, the CDR3 is TGCGCCAGCAGCCAAGACGTCAGCGGGAGGGCAGTCGGGGAGCTGTTTTTT. Translation gives CASSQDVSGRAVGELFF.

This chain joins TRBV6-1 and TRBJ2-7; perhaps TRBD1 as D (5 bases). The V gene's germline CDR1 is MNHNS and CDR2 SASEGT. V was cut by 7 bases and J by 7 bases, with 17 bases left in between. This CDR3 spans 13 amino acids. The CDR3 sequence: CASIGRDLWEQYF. CDR3 nucleotides: TGTGCCAGCATCGGCAGGGATCTGTGGGAGCAGTACTTC.

The chain couples TRBV18 to TRBJ2-7, with 9 bases aligning to TRBD1. The V segment lost 3 bases and the J segment 0 bases; nucleotides outside the gene matches: 3. The CDR3 covers 15 residues. CDR1 is KGHSH, CDR2 LQKENI, per germline. This CDR3 is CASSPDRGTSYEQYF. DNA of the CDR3: TGTGCCAGCTCACCTGACAGGGGGACCTCCTACGAGCAGTACTTC.

The V and J genes are TRBV28 and TRBJ2-2; D is perhaps TRBD2 (6 bases). Germline lookup yields CDR1 MDHEN and CDR2 SYDVKM. Between the trimmed V and J ends, which lost 6 bases and 1 base, there was a span of 12 bases. The CDR3 extends over 15 amino acids. DNA for the CDR3: TGTGCCAGCAGCCCACTAGCCTTGAACACCGGGGAGCTGTTTTTT. As protein: CASSPLALNTGELFF.

The chain combines TRBV9 with TRBJ2-3; 9 nucleotides agree with TRBD2. J gave up 5 bases and V 1 base, and 5 bases lay outside the gene matches. The germline V gene has CDR1 SGDLS and CDR2 YYNGEE. The CDR3 totals 15 residues. The CDR3 DNA sequence: TGTGCCAGCAGCGTACTGGCGGGAGGGTTAGATACGCAGTATTTT. Residues: CASSVLAGGLDTQYF.

The rearrangement links TRBV7-9 to TRBJ2-1, with 10 bases fitting TRBD1. Germline V lookup: CDR1 SEHNR, CDR2 FQNEAQ (reference sequence). The CDR3 runs to 14 residues. The junction had 6 bases not matched to a gene; V was cut back by 5 bases and J by 8 bases. The DNA of the CDR3 is TGTGCCAGCAGCGAGGGACAGGGGTACGATGAGCAGTTCTTC. Translating it yields CASSEGQGYDEQFF. Together with reference TRBV7-9 and TRBJ2-1, the CDR3 gives the full variable domain: DTGVSQNPRHKITKRGQNVTFRCDPISEHNRLYWYRQTLGQGPEFLTYFQNEAQLEKSRLLSDRFSAERPKGSFSTLEIQRTEQGDSAMYLCASSEGQGYDEQFFGPGTRLTVL.

This clone has a handful of counts. In nucleotides, the CDR3 is TGTGCCAGCAGTTCCCGGGGGACAGGCGCAAAAGAGACCCAGTACTTC. It translates to CASSSRGTGAKETQYF. The V gene is TRBV2, the J gene TRBJ2-5, with 8 bases matching TRBD1. CDR3 size: 16 residues. With V trimmed by 5 bases and J by 3 bases, 11 bases remained unmatched. Germline assignment: CDR1 SNHLY and CDR2 FYNNEI. Full variable domain (remainder filled in from reference TRBV2 and TRBJ2-5): EPEVTQTPSHQVTQMGQEVILRCVPISNHLYFYWYRQILGQKVEFLVSFYNNEISEKSEIFDDQFSVERPDGSNFTLKIRSTKLEDSAMYFCASSSRGTGAKETQYFGPGTRLLVL.

The table lists this clone with a few counts. The CDR3 coding sequence is TGTGCCAGCACCGACAGAAAGGAGACCGCTACCACTGAAGCTTTCTTT. Amino acids: CASTDRKETATTEAFF. The rearrangement links TRBV6-6 to TRBJ1-1; D may be TRBD1 (5 bases). Germline V CDR1 and CDR2: MNHNY, SVGAGI (reference sequence). V was shortened by 7 bases and J by 4 bases, with 22 bases between the two germline ends. The CDR3 spans 16 residues.

V and J are TRBV29-1 and TRBJ2-5; 8 bases match TRBD2. The CDR3 is made up of 15 amino acids. CDR1 SQVTM and CDR2 ANQGSEA come from the germline V gene. Trimming at V came to 7 bases and at J to 7 bases, leaving 17 bases not matched to a gene. The CDR3 sequence: CSAVTSAKGRGTQYF. Written as DNA, the CDR3 is TGCAGCGCCGTGACTAGCGCAAAGGGACGTGGGACCCAGTACTTC.